The 13 T cell receptor beta chains below were found in one sample sequenced in a study of T cell repertoires in cytomegalovirus infection (dated by TCRdb to between 2018 and 2021). The treatment or condition label here, explained by the study, means: in vitro stimulation with specific CMV peptide epitopes to enrich CMV-specific T cells. Their target antigens are unknown. Sequencing relied on an Illumina HiSeq 1500. The public sequencing data were trimmed at Q25 with fastp and processed into clonotypes with MiXCR by TCRdb, which kept only in-frame beta chains. Rows matching on CDR3 protein sequence are summarized as one entry with the most common DNA and genes. The sample table holds about 900,000 distinct CDR3 sequences, of which approximately 31% were seen once. Over 12% of the sample comes from the top ten. The sequenced sample was cultured CD8+ T cells from PBMCs, obtained from culture after CMV antigen stimulation. The receptors shown here come from a human donor in good health (CMV status not recorded). Some clones in this sample may be carry-over from other donors' samples.

This sequence joins TRBV20-1 and TRBJ1-2, with D perhaps matching TRBD1 (6 bases). V dropped 0 bases and J dropped 5 bases, with 16 bases sitting between them. Germline CDR1 DFQATT, CDR2 SNEGSKA (reference sequence). The CDR3 loop spans 15 amino acids. The CDR3 coding sequence is TGCAGTGCTAGAGACAGGACAGCGGGCGGATATGGCTACACCTTC. It specifies CSARDRTAGGYGYTF.

On this clonotype itself: Compared with germline, one end of the junction differs, possibly owing to a read error. This rearrangement joins TRBV7-7 to TRBJ2-2; 7 nucleotides line up with TRBD1. Germline-derived CDR1 and CDR2 are SSHAT and FNYEAQ (reference sequence). This CDR3 spans 17 amino acids. CDR3 DNA sequence: TGTGCTAGCAGCTTAGGGGGCAAAACAGGGAACACCGGGGAGCTGTTTTTT. Amino acids: CASSLGGKTGNTGELFF.

The gene calls are TRBV12-3 or TRBV12-4 and TRBJ1-2; D not resolved. Trimming removed 6 bases at V and 4 bases at J, with 18 bases between. This CDR3 region has 15 residues. Here the CDR3 reads CASSEGSPLVYGYTF. The CDR3 nucleotides are TGTGCCAGCAGCGAGGGCAGTCCTCTTGTCTATGGCTACACCTTC.

The chain links TRBV27 to TRBJ1-6, with D possibly matching TRBD1 (6 bases). Trimming removed 5 bases at V and 10 bases at J, with 15 bases between. This CDR3 is built from 14 residues. Germline CDR1 and CDR2: MNHEY and SMNVEV (reference sequence). Here the CDR3 DNA reads TGTGCCAGCAGTCTTGACAGGATGAGGTCACCCCTCCACTTT. Translating gives CASSLDRMRSPLHF.

The V call is TRBV12-3 or TRBV12-4, the J call TRBJ2-1; possible D gene TRBD1, 6 bases. The length of the CDR3 is 17 residues. V dropped 1 base and J dropped 0 bases, with 13 bases sitting between them. CDR3: CASSLGPGVHSYNEQFF. Written as DNA, the CDR3 is TGTGCCAGCAGTTTAGGCCCAGGGGTCCACTCCTACAATGAGCAGTTCTTC.

This clonotype turned up a few times. The gene calls are TRBV4-1 and TRBJ1-1; D may be TRBD1 (5 bases). V lost 1 base and J lost 1, with 13 bases in between. Germline V gene sequence: CDR1 MGHRA, CDR2 YSYEKL. The CDR3 sequence is 16 residues long. CDR3 nucleotides: TGCGCCAGCAGCCAAGGCGTTGGCGGGGGGAACACTGAAGCTTTCTTT. Residues: CASSQGVGGGNTEAFF.

V usage is TRBV11-1 and J usage is TRBJ2-1; 8 bases align to TRBD2. The germline gives CDR1 SGHAT, CDR2 FQDESV (reference sequence). This CDR3 is 15 amino acids long. With 3 bases clipped from V and 3 bases from J, the junction kept 4 bases outside the gene matches. CDR3 loop: CASSLVAGYYNEQFF. The CDR3 region has the DNA TGTGCCAGCAGCTTGGTAGCGGGGTACTACAATGAGCAGTTCTTC.

This clonotype was seen just once. This chain joins TRBV6-2 or TRBV6-3 and TRBJ1-6; no firm D call. The germline V gene encodes CDR1 MNHEY and CDR2 SVGEGT. Trimming pared 7 bases from V and 8 bases from J, leaving 15 bases between. CDR3 length: 14 residues. CDR3: CASTKIFDDSPLHF. CDR3 in DNA: TGTGCCAGCACTAAAATATTCGATGATTCACCCCTCCACTTT.

The chain is built from TRBV20-1 and TRBJ1-5, with 12 bases lining up with TRBD1. The CDR3 consists of 18 residues. Trimming removed 6 bases from V and 1 base from J; junction bases left unmatched: 13. Germline V gives CDR1 DFQATT, CDR2 SNEGSKA (reference sequence). CDR3 protein: CSALPRDRGLKSNQPQHF. The CDR3 nucleotides read TGCAGTGCCCTCCCAAGGGACAGGGGGCTAAAGAGCAATCAGCCCCAGCATTTT.

The sample holds a few counts of this clonotype. The CDR3 nucleotides are TGTGCCAGCAGCTTATCTTGGGGGAAGGCTTTCTTT. Its protein product is CASSLSWGKAFF. The rearrangement joins TRBV7-6 to TRBJ1-1; D perhaps matches TRBD1 (5 bases). Germline V gene lookup returns CDR1 SGHVS and CDR2 FNYEAQ. The CDR3 covers 12 residues. Between the trimmed V and J ends, which lost 2 bases and 11 bases, there was a span of 12 bases.

V usage is TRBV5-6 and J usage is TRBJ2-1; tentatively, D is TRBD2 (5 bases). CDR1 is SGHDT and CDR2 is YYEEEE in the germline V gene. The CDR3 runs 16 residues. Trimming stripped 3 bases from V and 0 bases from J, with 13 bases between. Here the CDR3 reads CASSSNWLASYNEQFF. The CDR3 nucleotides read TGTGCCAGCAGCTCCAATTGGCTAGCCTCCTACAATGAGCAGTTCTTC.

This clonotype was observed a few times. This chain connects TRBV6-1 to TRBJ1-3, with D uncertain. Per germline, CDR1 MNHNS and CDR2 SASEGT. Trimming removed 0 bases at V and 5 bases at J, with 2 bases between. The CDR3 totals 12 residues. In DNA form, the CDR3 reads TGTGCCAGCAGTGAAGCTCGAAACACCATATATTTT. It encodes CASSEARNTIYF.

This clonotype has just a few counts. The chain combines TRBV20-1 with TRBJ1-2, with D perhaps TRBD1 (5 bases). The CDR3 has 15 amino acids. Between the trimmed V and J ends, which lost 0 bases and 2 bases, there was a span of 13 bases. The V gene's germline CDR1 is DFQATT and CDR2 SNEGSKA (reference sequence). The DNA for the CDR3 is TGCAGTGCTAGAGATCGAGGGGACCGAAACTATGGCTACACCTTC. It yields the protein CSARDRGDRNYGYTF.